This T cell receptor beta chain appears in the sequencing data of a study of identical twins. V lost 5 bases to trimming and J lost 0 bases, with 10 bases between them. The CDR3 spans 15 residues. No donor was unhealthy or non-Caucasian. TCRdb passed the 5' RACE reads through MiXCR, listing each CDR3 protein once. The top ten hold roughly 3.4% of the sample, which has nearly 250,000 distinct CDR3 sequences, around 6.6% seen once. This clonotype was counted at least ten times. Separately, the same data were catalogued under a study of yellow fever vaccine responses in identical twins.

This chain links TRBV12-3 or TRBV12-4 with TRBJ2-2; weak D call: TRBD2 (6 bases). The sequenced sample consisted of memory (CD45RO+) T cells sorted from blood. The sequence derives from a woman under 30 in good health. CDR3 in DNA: TGTGCCAGCAGTCCTGGGACTTCGAACACCGGGGAGCTGTTTTTT. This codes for CASSPGTSNTGELFF.